These 15 T cell receptor beta chains were all obtained from the same sample, sequenced in a study of cytomegalovirus exposure and HLA in healthy donors. Profiled with immunoSEQ multiplex PCR; TCRdb holds only in-frame clones, not every one. This sample has 45,000 to 70,000 clones, with about 92% found just once. The sample was PBMCs. These receptors were collected from a man between 18 and 29 years old in good health and CMV-seronegative.

The chain recombines TRBV27 with TRBJ1-5, with D perhaps matching TRBD1 (5 bases). CDR1 and CDR2 (germline): MNHEY, SMNVEV (reference sequence). The V gene lost 6 bases and the J gene lost 3 bases, with 12 bases spanning the gap. The CDR3 runs to 14 residues. DNA for the CDR3: TGTGCCAGCAGGTCGGGGGGTACCAATCAGCCCCAGCATTTT. It specifies CASRSGGTNQPQHF.

The chain employs TRBV5-8 and TRBJ2-7; D remains unclear. This CDR3 has 14 amino acids. Trimming took off 1 base at V and 2 bases at J, with 10 bases between the two ends. Germline CDR1 reads SGHTS; CDR2 reads YDEGEE. CDR3 amino acids: CASSLNSIAYEQYF. The CDR3 coding sequence is TGTGCCAGCAGCTTGAACAGTATTGCCTACGAGCAGTACTTC.

The chain carries TRBV10-3 and TRBJ2-3; weak D call: TRBD2 (6 bases). This CDR3 region has 15 residues. Germline loops: CDR1 ENHRY, CDR2 SYGVKD. V was pared by 6 bases and J by 1 base, with 14 bases between. CDR3 nucleotides: TGTGCCATCAGCGGAGCGGGTACGGGCACAGATACGCAGTATTTT. Protein product: CAISGAGTGTDTQYF.

The chain has TRBV11-3 and TRBJ1-1; 7 nucleotides line up with TRBD1. The germline gives CDR1 SGHNT, CDR2 YENEEA. V was pared by 3 bases and J by 1 base, with 8 bases of the junction left unmatched. This CDR3 region has 16 residues. The chain's CDR3 is CASSFRGQVPNTEAFF. The CDR3 DNA follows: TGTGCCAGCAGCTTCCGAGGACAGGTTCCGAACACTGAAGCTTTCTTT. The entire variable domain, with the rest obtained from reference TRBV11-3 and TRBJ1-1, is as follows: EAGVVQSPRYKIIEKKQPVAFWCNPISGHNTLYWYLQNLGQGPELLIRYENEEAVDDSQLPKDRFSAERLKGVDSTLKIQPAELGDSAVYLCASSFRGQVPNTEAFFGQGTRLTVV.

The V gene is TRBV11-2, the J gene TRBJ2-1; perhaps TRBD2 as D (5 bases). The CDR3 is 14 amino acids. The ends were cut back, 5 bases at V and 5 bases at J, with 13 bases in the middle. CDR1 is SGHAT, CDR2 FQNNGV, per germline. The CDR3 protein is CASSPRGLHNEQFF. The CDR3 DNA reads as TGTGCCAGCAGCCCCCGGGGTCTACACAATGAGCAGTTCTTC.

The CDR3 protein is CASSQDVDEQFF. The CDR3 DNA reads TGTGCCAGCAGTCAAGATGTAGATGAGCAGTTCTTC. The chain links TRBV7-8 to TRBJ2-1; D is undetermined. CDR1 and CDR2 (germline): SGHVS, FQNEAQ. V gave up 6 bases and J gave up 8 bases, with 11 bases separating them. The CDR3 consists of 12 residues.

The CDR3 spells CASSLQSGQGDYGYTF. The CDR3 region has the DNA TGTGCCAGCAGCCTCCAATCGGGACAGGGGGACTATGGCTACACCTTC. The chain has TRBV4-2 and TRBJ1-2, with 11 bases lining up with TRBD1. Germline CDR1 and CDR2: LGHNA and YNFKEQ. The V segment lost 4 bases and the J segment 3 bases; nucleotides outside the gene matches: 7. The CDR3 is made up of 16 amino acids.

The V and J genes are TRBV27 and TRBJ2-7; 7 bases map to TRBD2. Germline V gene lookup returns CDR1 MNHEY and CDR2 SMNVEV (reference sequence). The CDR3 totals 14 residues. The ends lost 7 bases at V and 3 bases at J; junction bases unmatched: 9. CDR3: CASKFGGRNYEQYF. As DNA, the CDR3 is TGTGCCAGCAAATTTGGCGGGAGAAACTACGAGCAGTACTTC.

The chain links TRBV5-5 to TRBJ1-2, with 9 bases lining up with TRBD1. The J segment lost 6 bases and the V segment lost 3 bases, leaving 9 bases of the junction unmatched. The length of the CDR3 is 15 residues. CDR1 SGHKS and CDR2 YYEKEE come from the germline V gene (reference sequence). This CDR3 reads CASSSGQGTWNGYTF. The CDR3 DNA reads TGTGCCAGCAGCTCTGGACAGGGGACCTGGAATGGCTACACCTTC. The full variable domain, in which reference TRBV5-5 and TRBJ1-2 provide the parts outside the CDR3, is DAGVTQSPTHLIKTRGQQVTLRCSPISGHKSVSWYQQVLGQGPQFIFQYYEKEERGRGNFPDRFSARQFPNYSSELNVNALLLGDSALYLCASSSGQGTWNGYTFGSGTRLTVV.

The CDR3: CASSRERSNQPQHF. Here the CDR3 DNA reads TGTGCCAGCAGTAGGGAGAGGAGCAATCAGCCCCAGCATTTT. The chain has TRBV28 and TRBJ1-5; no clear D. Germline loops: CDR1 MDHEN, CDR2 SYDVKM. V lost 5 bases, J lost 1 base, and 9 bases lay in between. The CDR3 extends over 14 amino acids.

The chain has TRBV11-2 and TRBJ1-3; D gene unclear. V gave up 0 bases and J gave up 8 bases, with 14 bases separating them. Germline lookup yields CDR1 SGHAT and CDR2 FQNNGV. CDR3 length: 15 amino acids. The CDR3 spells CASSLDTNGRDTIYF. CDR3 DNA: TGTGCCAGCAGCTTAGATACAAATGGGAGGGACACCATATATTTT.

This rearrangement joins TRBV4-2 to TRBJ1-2; D possibly corresponds to TRBD1 (5 bases). This CDR3 comprises 13 residues. CDR1 and CDR2 from the germline V gene are LGHNA and YNFKEQ. V was clipped by 0 bases and J by 6 bases, with 8 bases between them. The CDR3 protein is CASSQDWGDGYTF. CDR3 coding DNA: TGTGCCAGCAGCCAAGATTGGGGGGATGGCTACACCTTC.

The DNA for the CDR3 is TGCAGTGCTCAGAGGCCTAGCGAGCAGTTCTTC. This codes for CSAQRPSEQFF. The chain combines TRBV20-1 with TRBJ2-1; D might be TRBD2 (5 bases). Germline V lookup: CDR1 DFQATT, CDR2 SNEGSKA (reference sequence). Trimming took 5 bases from V and 10 from J, leaving 12 bases between them. This CDR3 comprises 11 residues.

The J gene is TRBJ2-3, the V gene TRBV2; the D gene is possibly TRBD1 (6 bases). Germline V CDR1 and CDR2: SNHLY, FYNNEI. V lost 5 bases to trimming and J lost 0 bases, with 12 bases between them. The CDR3 consists of 15 residues. Here the CDR3 reads CASSSQGSSTDTQYF. The CDR3 region has the DNA TGTGCCAGCAGTTCACAGGGATCTAGCACAGATACGCAGTATTTT.

CDR3 nucleotides: TGTGCCAGCACCAAAGGGACAGGCCCGCGGATGAGCTACACCTTC. It yields the protein CASTKGTGPRMSYTF. The rearrangement uses TRBV28 and TRBJ1-2; TRBD1 agrees at 8 bases. V lost 7 bases and J lost 9; bases outside the gene matches: 16. This CDR3 has 15 residues. CDR1 MDHEN and CDR2 SYDVKM come from the germline V gene.